A single sample gave rise to the 28 T cell receptor beta chains below, sequenced in a study of T cells in pancreatic ductal adenocarcinoma (dated by TCRdb to 2015 to 2018). Selected pancreatic ductal adenocarcinoma patients had undergone surgery without neoadjuvant therapy. The library came from the immunoSEQ multiplex PCR assay. TCRdb retrieved this table from immuneACCESS and kept in-frame rearrangements only. Not all clones are present; in checked studies, unresolved V genes account for under half, and no reason is known for the remainder. The sample table records approximately 18,000 clones; about nine tenths of these occur just once. Roughly 0.91% of the sample goes to the ten largest clones. The source material was PBMCs. The origin of the receptors is a human donor with pancreatic ductal adenocarcinoma.

The chain combines TRBV4-3 with TRBJ1-4; D unresolved. V was cut by 3 bases and J by 2 bases, with 7 bases left in between. Germline-derived CDR1 and CDR2 are LGHNA and YSLEER. CDR3 length: 14 amino acids. The CDR3, as DNA: TGCGCCAGCAGCCAGGCAGGCACTAATGAAAAACTGTTTTTT. Protein: CASSQAGTNEKLFF.

V gene TRBV5-5 combines with J gene TRBJ2-7, with a possible D match to TRBD2 (6 bases). The CDR3 extends over 16 amino acids. V was shortened by 2 bases and J by 1 base, with 16 bases between the two germline ends. In germline, CDR1 is SGHKS, CDR2 YYEKEE (reference sequence). The CDR3 DNA follows: TGTGCCAGCAGCTTTTTCATCTCTCGGGGGTCCTACGAGCAGTACTTC. Amino acids: CASSFFISRGSYEQYF.

The gene calls are TRBV14 and TRBJ2-7; 7 bases are shared with TRBD2. The CDR3 sequence is 15 residues long. CDR1 is SGHDN and CDR2 is FVKESK in the germline V gene. The J segment lost 6 bases and the V segment lost 4 bases, leaving 12 bases of the junction unmatched. For the CDR3, the DNA is TGTGCCAGCAGCCGGTATGGGGGGGGAGAAGGCGAGCAGTACTTC. Its translation: CASSRYGGGEGEQYF.

V is TRBV5-1 and J is TRBJ2-5, with 11 bases lining up with TRBD2. This CDR3 spans 16 amino acids. Germline CDR1 and CDR2: SGHRS and YFSETQ. V trimming: 2 bases; J trimming: 5 bases; junction bases outside the gene matches: 8. The CDR3 protein is CASSFVAGGPGETQYF. The DNA of the CDR3 is TGCGCCAGCAGCTTTGTAGCGGGGGGGCCTGGGGAGACCCAGTACTTC.

The chain uses TRBV5-6 and TRBJ2-5; 7 bases match TRBD1. Germline V CDR1 and CDR2: SGHDT, YYEEEE. V lost 4 bases to trimming and J lost 1 base; unmatched junction nucleotides: 7. CDR3 size: 15 residues. DNA of the CDR3: TGTGCCAGCAGCGCGGGTACAGGGGTCCAAGAGACCCAGTACTTC. Protein sequence: CASSAGTGVQETQYF.

The gene calls are TRBV7-2 and TRBJ1-2, with 7 bases lining up with TRBD1. V lost 4 bases to trimming and J lost 6 bases; unmatched junction nucleotides: 8. The CDR3 length is 14 residues. CDR1 is SGHTA and CDR2 is FQGNSA in the germline V gene. Here the CDR3 DNA reads TGTGCCAGCAGCTCTAGGGGGCCCCCCAATGGCTACACCTTC. Translation gives CASSSRGPPNGYTF.

The chain couples TRBV5-1 to TRBJ1-4; 7 bases align to TRBD1. J gave up 7 bases and V 0 bases, and 3 bases lay outside the gene matches. The CDR3 has 14 amino acids. CDR1 and CDR2 from the germline V gene are SGHRS and YFSETQ. The CDR3 DNA reads as TGCGCCAGCAGCTTGGGAGGGGGCGGTGAAAAACTGTTTTTT. Translation: CASSLGGGGEKLFF.

The DNA of the CDR3 is TGTGCCAGCAGCTTATATACGGGGCAGGGGGAGACCCAGTACTTC. It encodes CASSLYTGQGETQYF. This chain connects TRBV7-2 to TRBJ2-5, with D maybe TRBD1 (6 bases). CDR3 length equals 15 residues. The germline CDR1 and CDR2 sequences are SGHTA and FQGNSA. V was cut by 2 bases and J by 5 bases, with 15 bases left in between.

The chain links TRBV7-2 to TRBJ2-7; D call uncertain. Germline V CDR1 and CDR2: SGHTA, FQGNSA. The V end was cut by 0 bases, the J end by 4 bases, with 7 bases between. This CDR3 is built from 13 residues. The chain's CDR3 is CASSLAPRYEQYF. DNA of the CDR3: TGTGCCAGCAGCTTAGCCCCCCGGTACGAGCAGTACTTC.

The rearrangement links TRBV25-1 to TRBJ1-1, with D unclear. The V and J ends lost 3 bases and 1 base respectively, with 6 bases between them. The germline gives CDR1 MGHDK, CDR2 SYGVNS. The CDR3 sequence is 13 residues long. For the CDR3, the DNA is TGTGCCAGCAGTGAGGTCGGGAACACTGAAGCTTTCTTT. It yields the protein CASSEVGNTEAFF.

The rearrangement joins TRBV28 to TRBJ2-1; 7 bases match TRBD2. This CDR3 region has 14 residues. The trim removed 8 bases at V and 4 bases at J, leaving 8 bases unmatched. CDR1 is MDHEN, CDR2 SYDVKM, per germline. CDR3 nucleotide sequence: TGTGCCAGCGGGGGGGGTGGTATGTACAATGAGCAGTTCTTC. Protein sequence: CASGGGGMYNEQFF. Full variable domain (outside the CDR3, taken from reference TRBV28 and TRBJ2-1): DVKVTQSSRYLVKRTGEKVFLECVQDMDHENMFWYRQDPGLGLRLIYFSYDVKMKEKGDIPEGYSVSREKKERFSLILESASTNQTSMYLCASGGGGMYNEQFFGPGTRLTVL.

This clone was picked up one time. DNA of the CDR3: TGTGCCAGCCAGTCTGGAGCTAGCGGGGACTACGAGCAGTACTTC. Translation gives CASQSGASGDYEQYF. The genes are TRBV28 and TRBJ2-7; 9 bases fit TRBD2. This CDR3 spans 15 amino acids. In germline, CDR1 is MDHEN, CDR2 SYDVKM. Losses at the gene ends were 8 bases for V and 3 bases for J; bases not matched to a gene: 11.

The rearrangement links TRBV5-1 to TRBJ2-3; 8 bases match TRBD2. Germline V gene data show CDR1 as SGHRS and CDR2 as YFSETQ. The CDR3 is made up of 15 amino acids. With 4 bases clipped from V and 1 base from J, the junction kept 5 bases outside the gene matches. CDR3 coding DNA: TGCGCCAGCAGCGCCTCCGGGGGGGGCACAGATACGCAGTATTTT. Its protein product is CASSASGGGTDTQYF.

The chain recombines TRBV19 with TRBJ1-5; D gene uncertain. V gave up 9 bases and J gave up 6 bases, with 18 bases separating them. Germline V CDR1 and CDR2: LNHDA, SQIVND (reference sequence). This CDR3 comprises 14 residues. The CDR3 DNA reads TGTGCCAGCCGACCGGGATACTCCACTCAGCCCCAGCATTTT. Translating gives CASRPGYSTQPQHF.

The chain couples TRBV11-1 to TRBJ1-1; D ambiguous. The V gene's germline CDR1 is SGHAT and CDR2 FQDESV (reference sequence). The length of the CDR3 is 12 residues. Between the trimmed V and J ends, which lost 3 bases and 7 bases, there was a span of 9 bases. The CDR3 loop is CASSLRANEAFF. DNA for the CDR3: TGTGCCAGCAGCTTGAGGGCGAATGAAGCTTTCTTT.

The chain joins TRBV7-9 to TRBJ1-6; D is undetermined. The CDR3 runs to 14 residues. V was pared by 3 bases and J by 6 bases, with 9 bases between. CDR1 and CDR2 (germline): SEHNR, FQNEAQ (reference sequence). CDR3 loop: CASSFTGSNSPLHF. The DNA for the CDR3 is TGTGCCAGCAGCTTTACGGGGTCTAATTCACCCCTCCACTTT.

The chain combines TRBV30 with TRBJ1-3; a possible D gene is TRBD1 (6 bases). V was cut by 4 bases and J by 0 bases, with 13 bases left in between. CDR1 is GTSNPN and CDR2 is SVGIG in the germline V gene (reference sequence). The CDR3 is made up of 15 amino acids. CDR3 sequence: CAWTRQATSGNTIYF. CDR3 in DNA: TGTGCCTGGACCCGACAGGCCACCTCTGGAAACACCATATATTTT.

The rearrangement links TRBV7-3 to TRBJ2-2; TRBD1 is a possible D gene (5 bases). The CDR3 spans 14 residues. The germline V and J ends were trimmed by 4 bases and 7 bases, with 13 bases remaining between them. Per the germline V gene, CDR1 is SGHTA and CDR2 is FQGTGA. The CDR3, as DNA: TGTGCCAGCAGCTCACCAGGGAAGGGCGGGGAGCTGTTTTTT. This gives the protein CASSSPGKGGELFF.

The rearrangement links TRBV18 to TRBJ2-2, with 9 nucleotides matching TRBD2. The CDR3 has 16 residues. Germline assignment: CDR1 KGHSH and CDR2 LQKENI. The V and J ends lost 3 bases and 4 bases, in that order; junction bases with no gene match: 6. The CDR3 DNA sequence: TGTGCCAGCTCACCTGGGCTAGCGGGGTTCACCGGGGAGCTGTTTTTT. This gives the protein CASSPGLAGFTGELFF. Full variable domain (missing parts from reference TRBV18 and TRBJ2-2): NAGVMQNPRHLVRRRGQEARLRCSPMKGHSHVYWYRQLPEEGLKFMVYLQKENIIDESGMPKERFSAEFPKEGPSILRIQQVVRGDSAAYFCASSPGLAGFTGELFFGEGSRLTVL.

The J gene is TRBJ1-4, the V gene TRBV4-1; a weak D match, TRBD1 (5 bases). V was shortened by 4 bases and J by 8 bases, with 26 bases between the two germline ends. Germline CDR1 is MGHRA and CDR2 is YSYEKL. The CDR3 covers 18 residues. The chain's CDR3 is CASSRSSGEARGPEKLFF. The CDR3 DNA follows: TGCGCCAGCAGCCGTTCCTCGGGGGAAGCCAGAGGCCCCGAAAAACTGTTTTTT.

This chain uses TRBV7-8 with TRBJ1-1, with 7 bases that match TRBD1. There are 14 residues in the CDR3. CDR1 and CDR2 from the germline V gene are SGHVS and FQNEAQ. The trim removed 1 base at V and 5 bases at J, leaving 4 bases unmatched. This CDR3 reads CASSLVGGVTEAFF. The CDR3 coding sequence is TGTGCCAGCAGCTTAGTAGGGGGCGTAACTGAAGCTTTCTTT.

Here the CDR3 DNA reads TGTGCCAGCAGCCCGTATAATTCACCCCTCCACTTT. Protein product: CASSPYNSPLHF. The chain uses TRBV7-2 and TRBJ1-6; D is undetermined. The CDR3 sequence is 12 residues long. Germline V gene sequence: CDR1 SGHTA, CDR2 FQGNSA. V was cut by 5 bases and J by 4 bases, with 3 bases left in between.

In regard to this clone: The same CDR3 can be traced to other DNA sequences in this sample. This sequence joins TRBV18 and TRBJ1-5; a weak D match, TRBD1 (5 bases). Trimming cost V 4 bases and J 5 bases, with 9 bases left between them. Germline CDR1 and CDR2: KGHSH and LQKENI. This CDR3 region has 13 residues. This chain's CDR3 is CASSQEQDQPQHF. The CDR3 DNA follows: TGTGCCAGCTCACAAGAACAGGATCAGCCCCAGCATTTT.

The V call is TRBV6-5, the J call TRBJ2-3; D is unclear. Germline V gives CDR1 MNHEY, CDR2 SVGAGI. The CDR3 loop spans 14 amino acids. The germline V and J ends were trimmed by 5 bases and 1 base, with 10 bases remaining between them. In DNA form, the CDR3 reads TGTGCCAGCAGTCTCCTCGCGGGCACAGATACGCAGTATTTT. Protein: CASSLLAGTDTQYF.

With regard to this clone: The junction departs from the called germline gene at one end, perhaps through a read error. The chain employs TRBV2 and TRBJ1-5, with no clear D. Germline-derived CDR1 and CDR2 are SNHLY and FYNNEI. The CDR3 runs to 14 residues. In DNA form, the CDR3 reads TGTGCCAGTAGTGCATCGTCAGACAATCAGCCCCGGCATTTT. It codes for CASSASSDNQPRHF.

This sequence joins TRBV7-2 and TRBJ2-7, with D possibly being TRBD1 (5 bases). CDR1 and CDR2 (germline): SGHTA, FQGNSA. CDR3 length equals 13 residues. Trimming took 6 bases from V and 10 from J, leaving 19 bases between them. CDR3 amino acids: CASSQRGARQQYF. CDR3 DNA: TGTGCCAGCAGTCAAAGGGGTGCTCGGCAACAGTACTTC. Based on the CDR3 plus reference TRBV7-2 and TRBJ2-7, the full variable domain is GAGVSQSPSNKVTEKGKDVELRCDPISGHTALYWYRQSLGQGLEFLIYFQGNSAPDKSGLPSDRFSAERTGGSVSTLTIQRTQQEDSAVYLCASSQRGARQQYFGPGTRLTVT.

This chain connects TRBV19 to TRBJ1-1; D is possibly TRBD1 (5 bases). This CDR3 has 15 residues. CDR1 LNHDA and CDR2 SQIVND come from the germline V gene (reference sequence). The V end lost 7 bases, the J end lost 1 base, and 16 bases lay between the germline ends. The CDR3 reads CASIPRSRANTEAFF. CDR3 coding DNA: TGTGCCAGTATCCCACGGAGCAGGGCGAACACTGAAGCTTTCTTT.

This clone was seen more than once but under ten times. The V and J genes are TRBV6-6 and TRBJ1-6; 11 bases are a match to TRBD1. Germline-derived CDR1 and CDR2 are MNHNY and SVGAGI (reference sequence). The CDR3 totals 14 residues. The trim removed 4 bases at V and 10 bases at J, leaving 3 bases unmatched. This CDR3 is CASSSWTGGSPLHF. CDR3 DNA sequence: TGTGCCAGCAGTTCCTGGACAGGGGGCTCACCCCTCCACTTT.